These 29 T cell receptor beta chains were sequenced from one sample in a study of monozygotic twins with inflammatory bowel disease. TCRdb re-called the 5' RACE reads and catalogs CDR3 proteins one per entry, DNA excluded. This specimen shows roughly 150,000 distinct CDR3 sequences; the ten leading clones hold around 2.5%. Material: blood. The receptors come from a human donor with ulcerative colitis or Crohn's disease, or a healthy co-twin of an affected twin (not recorded which).

The chain employs TRBV12-3 or TRBV12-4 and TRBJ2-5. The CDR3 sequence is 14 residues long. This CDR3 reads CASSLEQAQETQYF.

The J gene is TRBJ2-5, the V gene TRBV7-6; TCRdb's assignment of TRBD1 cannot be checked, as there is no DNA. The CDR3 is 14 amino acids. Germline-derived CDR1 and CDR2 are SGHVS and FNYEAQ. CDR3 protein: CASSHSGGRETQYF.

The chain joins TRBV7-2 to TRBJ2-1; TCRdb's D gene call, TRBD2, goes unchecked for lack of DNA. Germline CDR1 and CDR2: SGHTA and FQGNSA. The CDR3 extends over 13 amino acids. CDR3: CASSSLGGYAQFF.

This rearrangement joins TRBV11-2 to TRBJ1-1; TCRdb lists TRBD1, though no DNA is available to test this call. This CDR3 comprises 17 residues. Germline CDR1 SGHAT, CDR2 FQNNGV. The CDR3 sequence is CASSLDQREGARTEAFF.

The chain is built from TRBV4-1 and TRBJ2-1; TCRdb proposes TRBD1, but this gene call is untestable without DNA. The CDR3 is made up of 16 amino acids. Per the germline V gene, CDR1 is MGHRA and CDR2 is YSYEKL. CDR3 region: CASSQPEWDREGEQFF.

This chain joins TRBV7-8 and TRBJ1-6; TCRdb selects TRBD1, and the lack of DNA leaves this call unchecked. Germline values: CDR1 SGHVS, CDR2 FQNEAQ. This CDR3 is built from 16 residues. CDR3 protein: CASSYRYRDGNSPLHF.

This chain links TRBV18 with TRBJ2-7; the TRBD1 assignment by TCRdb is unverifiable without DNA. The CDR3 runs to 13 residues. From germline, CDR1 is KGHSH and CDR2 LQKENI. This chain's CDR3 is CASSLRETYEQYF.

The chain carries TRBV5-1 and TRBJ2-5; TCRdb designates TRBD2, a call that cannot be tested without DNA. From germline, CDR1 is SGHRS and CDR2 YFSETQ. The CDR3 sequence is 16 residues long. The CDR3 is CASSLAPSGGEETQYF.

The chain carries TRBV20-1 and TRBJ1-3. From germline, CDR1 is DFQATT and CDR2 SNEGSKA (reference sequence). This CDR3 is 13 amino acids long. This CDR3 is CSASKGVGNTIYF.

This sequence joins TRBV29-1 and TRBJ1-4. There are 12 residues in the CDR3. Germline V gene sequence: CDR1 SQVTM, CDR2 ANQGSEA. The CDR3 region is CSVGGLAEKLFF.

The gene calls are TRBV20-1 and TRBJ2-2; TCRdb reports TRBD1, a call that lacks DNA to check it against. The CDR3 has 14 residues. Germline V CDR1 and CDR2: DFQATT, SNEGSKA (reference sequence). CDR3 in amino acids: CSAPGDSYTGELFF.

The chain recombines TRBV4-1 with TRBJ1-5. CDR3 size: 16 residues. The germline CDR1 and CDR2 sequences are MGHRA and YSYEKL. CDR3 region: CASSTWTGSGNQPQHF.

The chain couples TRBV7-2 to TRBJ1-6; TCRdb designates TRBD1, a call that cannot be tested without DNA. Germline CDR1 and CDR2: SGHTA and FQGNSA. This CDR3 spans 14 amino acids. CDR3 amino acids: CASSLRQGGSPLHF.

This chain uses TRBV7-2 with TRBJ1-1. There are 11 residues in the CDR3. The germline V gene encodes CDR1 SGHTA and CDR2 FQGNSA. The CDR3 reads CASSLVTEAFF.

This chain joins TRBV30 and TRBJ2-2; TCRdb returns TRBD1, unconfirmable since there is no DNA. CDR1 GTSNPN and CDR2 SVGIG come from the germline V gene (reference sequence). The CDR3 spans 15 residues. The CDR3 loop is CACFLGAINTGELFF.

The V and J genes are TRBV20-1 and TRBJ1-6; the TCRdb call, TRBD1, lacks DNA for checking. There are 12 residues in the CDR3. CDR1 and CDR2 from the germline V gene are DFQATT and SNEGSKA (reference sequence). CDR3 residues: CSARPDRETLHF.

The chain has TRBV5-1 and TRBJ2-6. The CDR3 has 16 amino acids. Germline CDR1 SGHRS, CDR2 YFSETQ. The CDR3 sequence is CASSYPQGSGANVLTF. Looking up the rest from reference TRBV5-1 and TRBJ2-6 gives the full variable domain: KAGVTQTPRYLIKTRGQQVTLSCSPISGHRSVSWYQQTPGQGLQFLFEYFSETQRNKGNFPGRFSGRQFSNSRSEMNVSTLELGDSALYLCASSYPQGSGANVLTFGAGSRLTVL.

CDR3 residues: CSAREEKGRNQPQHF. This chain uses TRBV20-1 with TRBJ1-5. CDR3 length: 15 residues. The germline CDR1 and CDR2 sequences are DFQATT and SNEGSKA (reference sequence).

The chain carries TRBV28 and TRBJ2-7. Per germline, CDR1 MDHEN and CDR2 SYDVKM. This CDR3 contains 13 residues. CDR3 protein: CASSTSTRYEQYF.

This sequence joins TRBV19 and TRBJ2-4; TCRdb returns TRBD1, unconfirmable since there is no DNA. Per the germline V gene, CDR1 is LNHDA and CDR2 is SQIVND (reference sequence). The CDR3 is 14 residues long. Here the CDR3 reads CASRSEPGRNIQYF.

This rearrangement joins TRBV4-1 to TRBJ2-7. The CDR3 is made up of 13 amino acids. Germline CDR1 reads MGHRA; CDR2 reads YSYEKL. The CDR3 here is CASSRPASYEQYF.

This chain connects TRBV9 to TRBJ2-3; TCRdb outputs TRBD2, but without DNA this stays unchecked. CDR3 size: 17 residues. CDR1 and CDR2 from the germline V gene are SGDLS and YYNGEE. The CDR3 region is CASSPEVSGGGTDTQYF.

The J gene is TRBJ2-7, the V gene TRBV7-7. The CDR3 covers 15 residues. Germline V CDR1 and CDR2: SSHAT, FNYEAQ (reference sequence). CDR3 in amino acids: CASSLPGRTSYEQYF.

This sequence joins TRBV4-3 and TRBJ1-1. Per the germline V gene, CDR1 is LGHNA and CDR2 is YSLEER. This CDR3 comprises 14 residues. The CDR3 loop reads CASSRGGANTEAFF.

The rearrangement uses TRBV6-4 and TRBJ2-1; TCRdb gives TRBD2 as the D gene, but with no DNA this cannot be confirmed. The CDR3 consists of 15 residues. CDR1 and CDR2 from the germline V gene are MRHNA and SNTAGT. The CDR3 is CASSTTSGGAAEQFF.

The chain employs TRBV4-2 and TRBJ2-7; TCRdb outputs TRBD1, but without DNA this stays unchecked. This CDR3 has 18 residues. In germline, CDR1 is LGHNA, CDR2 YNFKEQ. The CDR3 sequence: CASSQEVVGQGASYEQYF.

The chain's CDR3 is CASSTDSPRGYTF. The V and J genes are TRBV5-1 and TRBJ1-2. The CDR3 has 13 residues. The germline gives CDR1 SGHRS, CDR2 YFSETQ.

The J gene is TRBJ1-5, the V gene TRBV30. CDR1 GTSNPN and CDR2 SVGIG come from the germline V gene (reference sequence). This CDR3 has 13 amino acids. Here the CDR3 reads CAWSVRSNQPQHF.

This chain links TRBV29-1 with TRBJ1-2; the D gene TCRdb calls, TRBD1, cannot be checked with no DNA. The CDR3 sequence is 13 residues long. Germline V gene data show CDR1 as SQVTM and CDR2 as ANQGSEA. The CDR3 loop is CSVSTGGANGYTF.